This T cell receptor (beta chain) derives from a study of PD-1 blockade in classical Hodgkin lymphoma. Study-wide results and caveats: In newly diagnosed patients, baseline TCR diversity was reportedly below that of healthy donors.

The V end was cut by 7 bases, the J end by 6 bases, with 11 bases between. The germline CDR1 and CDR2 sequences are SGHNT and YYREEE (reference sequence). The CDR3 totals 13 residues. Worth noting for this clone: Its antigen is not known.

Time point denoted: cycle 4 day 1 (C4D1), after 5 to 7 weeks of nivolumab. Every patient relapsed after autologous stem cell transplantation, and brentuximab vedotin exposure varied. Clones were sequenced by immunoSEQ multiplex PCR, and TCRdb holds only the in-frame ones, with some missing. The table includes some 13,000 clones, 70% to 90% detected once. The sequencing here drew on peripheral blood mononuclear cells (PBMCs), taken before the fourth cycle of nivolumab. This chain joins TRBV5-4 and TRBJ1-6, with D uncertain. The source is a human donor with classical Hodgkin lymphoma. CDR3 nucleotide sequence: TGTGCCAGCTCCGACAAATCTAATTCACCCCTCCACTTT. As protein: CASSDKSNSPLHF.